This entry describes one T cell receptor beta chain. Its antigen remains unknown. This specimen comes from a study of OX40 agonist ivuxolimab in advanced cancers. Study context: The group had a mean age of roughly 56 years, ranged from roughly 20 to 79, and was less than 85% male. Findings and limits, study-wide: Averaged across samples, CD8+ T cells carried more expanded clones than CD4+ did. Clonal expansion among partial responders at 0.1-3.0 mg/kg ranked near the lowest. The study observed clonal expansion of CD4+ and CD8+ blood T cells by week 6 at 0.1 to 3.0 mg/kg.

Only in-frame clones appear in the TCRdb table, and some are missing; sequencing was by immunoSEQ multiplex PCR. Here the sample spans 82,000 or so clones, around 85% being singletons. CDR1 and CDR2 from the germline V gene are SGHTA and FQGNSA. The ends lost 1 base at V and 2 bases at J; junction bases unmatched: 5. The CDR3 is made up of 15 amino acids. This material consisted of CD4+ or CD8+ T cells sorted from blood, taken in a trial of the OX40 agonist ivuxolimab. The chain couples TRBV7-2 to TRBJ2-7; 7 bases fit TRBD1. The TCR comes from an adult with an advanced solid tumor such as melanoma, head and neck, liver or kidney cancer. In nucleotides, the CDR3 is TGTGCCAGCAGCTTAGACACAGGGGCCACCTACGAGCAGTACTTC. The encoded protein is CASSLDTGATYEQYF.